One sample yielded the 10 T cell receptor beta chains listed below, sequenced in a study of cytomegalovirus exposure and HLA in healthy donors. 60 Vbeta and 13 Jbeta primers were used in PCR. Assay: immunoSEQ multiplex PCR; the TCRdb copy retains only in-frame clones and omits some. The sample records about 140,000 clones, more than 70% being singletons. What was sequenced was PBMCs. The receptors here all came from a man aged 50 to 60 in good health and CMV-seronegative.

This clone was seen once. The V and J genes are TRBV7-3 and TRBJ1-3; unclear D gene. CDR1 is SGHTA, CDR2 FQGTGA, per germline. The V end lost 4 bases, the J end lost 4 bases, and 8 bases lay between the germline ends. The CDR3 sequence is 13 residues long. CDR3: CASSSGAGNTIYF. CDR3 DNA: TGTGCCAGCAGCTCCGGAGCAGGAAACACCATATATTTT.

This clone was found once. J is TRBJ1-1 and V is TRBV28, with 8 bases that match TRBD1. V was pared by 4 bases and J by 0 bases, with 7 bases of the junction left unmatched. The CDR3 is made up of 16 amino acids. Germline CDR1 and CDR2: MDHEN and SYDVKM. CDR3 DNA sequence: TGTGCCAGCAGTTCGGTGACAGGGGTTATGAACACTGAAGCTTTCTTT. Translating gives CASSSVTGVMNTEAFF.

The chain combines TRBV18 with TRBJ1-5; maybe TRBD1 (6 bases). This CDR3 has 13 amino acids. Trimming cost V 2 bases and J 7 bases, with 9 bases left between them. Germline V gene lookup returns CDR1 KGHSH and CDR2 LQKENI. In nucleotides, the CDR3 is TGTGCCAGCTCACCAGGGGGCGAGCAGCCCCAGCATTTT. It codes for CASSPGGEQPQHF.

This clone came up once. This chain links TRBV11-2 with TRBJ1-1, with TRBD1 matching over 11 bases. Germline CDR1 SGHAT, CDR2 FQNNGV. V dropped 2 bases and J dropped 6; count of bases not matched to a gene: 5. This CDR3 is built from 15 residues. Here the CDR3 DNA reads TGTGCCAGCAGCTTAACGGGACAGGGGGTCGCTGAAGCTTTCTTT. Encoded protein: CASSLTGQGVAEAFF.

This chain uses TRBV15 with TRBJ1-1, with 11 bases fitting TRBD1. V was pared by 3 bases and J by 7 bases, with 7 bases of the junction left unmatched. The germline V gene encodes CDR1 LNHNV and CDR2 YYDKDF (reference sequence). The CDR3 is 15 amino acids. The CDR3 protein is CATSRDRGLYGEAFF. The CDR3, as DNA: TGTGCCACCAGCAGGGACAGGGGGCTATACGGTGAAGCTTTCTTT. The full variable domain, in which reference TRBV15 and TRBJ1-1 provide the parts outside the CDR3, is DAMVIQNPRYQVTQFGKPVTLSCSQTLNHNVMYWYQQKSSQAPKLLFHYYDKDFNNEADTPDNFQSRRPNTSFCFLDIRSPGLGDTAMYLCATSRDRGLYGEAFFGQGTRLTVV.

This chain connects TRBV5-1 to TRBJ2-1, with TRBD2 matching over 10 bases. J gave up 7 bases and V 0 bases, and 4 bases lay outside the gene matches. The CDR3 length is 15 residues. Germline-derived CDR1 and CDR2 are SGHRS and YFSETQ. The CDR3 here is CASSLELAGVNEQFF. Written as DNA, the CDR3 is TGCGCCAGCAGCTTGGAGCTAGCGGGAGTTAATGAGCAGTTCTTC.

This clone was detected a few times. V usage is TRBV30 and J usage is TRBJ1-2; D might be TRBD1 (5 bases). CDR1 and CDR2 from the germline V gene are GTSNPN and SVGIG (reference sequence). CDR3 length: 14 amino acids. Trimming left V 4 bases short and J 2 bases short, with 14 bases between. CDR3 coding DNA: TGTGCCTGGATTCGTAGGGGAAAGAACTATGGCTACACCTTC. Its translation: CAWIRRGKNYGYTF.

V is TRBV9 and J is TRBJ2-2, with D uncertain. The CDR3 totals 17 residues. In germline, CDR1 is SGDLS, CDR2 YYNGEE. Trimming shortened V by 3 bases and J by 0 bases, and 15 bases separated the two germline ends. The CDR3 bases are TGTGCCAGCAGCGCTTACAGAACCAGAGCGAACACCGGGGAGCTGTTTTTT. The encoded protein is CASSAYRTRANTGELFF.

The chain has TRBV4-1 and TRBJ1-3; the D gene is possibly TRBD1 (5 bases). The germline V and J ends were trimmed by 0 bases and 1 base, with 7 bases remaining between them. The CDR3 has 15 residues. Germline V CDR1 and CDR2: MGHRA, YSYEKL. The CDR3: CASSQDRGSGNTIYF. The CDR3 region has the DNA TGCGCCAGCAGCCAAGACCGGGGGTCTGGAAACACCATATATTTT.

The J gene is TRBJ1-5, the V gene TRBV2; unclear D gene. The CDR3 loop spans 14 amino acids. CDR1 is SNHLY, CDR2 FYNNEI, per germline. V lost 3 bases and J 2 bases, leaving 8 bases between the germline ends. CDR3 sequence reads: CASSEVSGNQPQHF. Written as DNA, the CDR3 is TGTGCCAGCAGTGAGGTTTCGGGCAATCAGCCCCAGCATTTT.